This entry concerns a single TCR beta chain. Its antigen is currently unknown. A much larger clone lies one base from this, so it may be a read error. The entry originates in a study of regulatory T cells in long-lasting Graves disease. CDR1 is MDHEN, CDR2 SYDVKM, per germline. This CDR3 region has 15 residues. The V and J ends lost 0 bases and 1 base respectively, with 9 bases between them. Assembly of TCR beta libraries relied on iRepertoire HTBI primers together with Arm-PCR of CDR3 regions. TCRdb reprocessed the multiplex PCR reads via MiXCR and lists one record per CDR3 protein. The table includes about 460,000 distinct CDR3 sequences, about 20% detected once. Noted time point: persistent/refractory GD, antithyroid drugs over 5 years with positive TRAb. Generation of the TCR library employed RNA extracted from PBMCs. Points from the study as a whole: Patients with persistent disease shared 2,700 or so public clonotypes, outpacing the roughly 970 shared by new patients.

The V call is TRBV28, the J call TRBJ1-1, with D unclear. Material: peripheral blood mononuclear cells (PBMCs), obtained when the disease was refractory, from a patient treated with antithyroid drugs. The receptor comes from a female donor with Graves disease. The CDR3 DNA reads TGTGCCAGCAGTTTATGTGGGGAACAGAACACTGAAGCTTTCTTT. It is translated as CASSLCGEQNTEAFF.